This TCR beta chain stems from a study of T cell responses to AZD1222 COVID-19 vaccine. Findings and caveats of the study: Along spike, vaccine-associated CD4 TCRs were found throughout, with dominance at 160-218 and 743-854.

The assay was immunoSEQ multiplex PCR, and TCRdb's table has in-frame clones only and misses some. This sample has around 140,000 clones, with 85% found just once. There are a few counts of this clone. Its antigen is still unknown. The CDR3 spans 17 residues. V lost 8 bases and J 5 bases, leaving 22 bases between the germline ends. Germline CDR1 is ENHRY and CDR2 is SYGVKD. The rearrangement joins TRBV10-3 to TRBJ1-6, with D possibly TRBD1 on 5 matching bases. The sequence was collected from an adult who received the MenACWY meningococcal vaccine as a control. The sample here was peripheral blood, taken 28 days after the second dose of the MenACWY control vaccine. CDR3 in DNA: TGTGCCATCCAGCGGGACGGCATATCAAGCCATAATTCACCCCTCCACTTT. This gives the protein CAIQRDGISSHNSPLHF.